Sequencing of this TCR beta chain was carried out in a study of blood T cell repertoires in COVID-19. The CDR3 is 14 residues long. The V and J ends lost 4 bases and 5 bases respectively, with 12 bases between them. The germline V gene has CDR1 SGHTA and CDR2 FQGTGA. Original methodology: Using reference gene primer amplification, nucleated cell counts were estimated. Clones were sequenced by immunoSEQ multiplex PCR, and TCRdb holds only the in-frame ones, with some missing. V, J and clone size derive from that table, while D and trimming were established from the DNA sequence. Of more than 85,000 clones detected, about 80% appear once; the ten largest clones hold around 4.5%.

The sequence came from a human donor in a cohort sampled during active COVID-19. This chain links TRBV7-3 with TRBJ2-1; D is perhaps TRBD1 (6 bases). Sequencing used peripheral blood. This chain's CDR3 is CASSSTRTDNEQFF. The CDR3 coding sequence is TGTGCCAGCAGCTCAACCCGGACAGACAATGAGCAGTTCTTC.